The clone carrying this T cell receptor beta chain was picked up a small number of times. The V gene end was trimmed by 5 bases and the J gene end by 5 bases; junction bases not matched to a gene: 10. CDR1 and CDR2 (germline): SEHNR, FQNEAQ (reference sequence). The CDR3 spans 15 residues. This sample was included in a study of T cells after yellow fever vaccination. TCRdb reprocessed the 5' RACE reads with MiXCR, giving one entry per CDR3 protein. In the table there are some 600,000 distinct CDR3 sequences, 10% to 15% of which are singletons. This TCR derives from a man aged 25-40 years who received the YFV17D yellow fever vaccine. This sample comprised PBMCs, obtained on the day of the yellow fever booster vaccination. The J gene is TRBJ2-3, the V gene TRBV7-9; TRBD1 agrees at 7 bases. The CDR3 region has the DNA TGTGCCAGCAGCAGACCGAGCAGGGGGTTAGATACGCAGTATTTT. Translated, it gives CASSRPSRGLDTQYF.